Following are 8 T cell receptor beta chains from one sample sequenced in a study of response to subunit inactivated influenza vaccine. TCRdb passed the RT-PCR reads through MiXCR, listing each CDR3 protein once. The table lists about 520,000 distinct CDR3 sequences, roughly 27% of them singletons, with 1.5% to 2% in the top ten. Sample: CD4+ T cells sorted from PBMCs, taken about 5 days after vaccination. The origin of the receptors is a man aged 50 to 59 who received an inactivated influenza vaccine.

This clonotype was detected a few times. The chain employs TRBV18 and TRBJ1-1; no definite D call. CDR3 length: 13 residues. The germline CDR1 and CDR2 sequences are KGHSH and LQKENI. Trimming stripped 7 bases from V and 4 bases from J, with 13 bases between. For the CDR3, the DNA is TGTGCCAGCTTAGGAGAATTCTCCACTGAAGCTTTCTTT. Amino acid sequence: CASLGEFSTEAFF.

This chain uses TRBV29-1 with TRBJ1-3, with D unclear. V lost 6 bases to trimming and J lost 0 bases, with 9 bases between them. This CDR3 is built from 13 residues. Germline V gene sequence: CDR1 SQVTM, CDR2 ANQGSEA. As DNA, the CDR3 is TGCAGCGTGTATAGGGACTCTGGAAACACCATATATTTT. Translating it yields CSVYRDSGNTIYF. Full variable domain (remainder filled in from reference TRBV29-1 and TRBJ1-3): SAVISQKPSRDICQRGTSLTIQCQVDSQVTMMFWYRQQPGQSLTLIATANQGSEATYESGFVIDKFPISRPNLTFSTLTVSNMSPEDSSIYLCSVYRDSGNTIYFGEGSWLTVV.

The V call is TRBV10-3, the J call TRBJ2-3, with D hard to call. Germline CDR1 reads ENHRY; CDR2 reads SYGVKD. V was trimmed by 8 bases and J by 0 bases, leaving 9 bases between them. CDR3 length: 13 amino acids. CDR3 in amino acids: CAIAAASTDTQYF. As DNA, the CDR3 is TGTGCCATCGCTGCAGCTAGCACAGATACGCAGTATTTT.

This clonotype has only a few counts. V gene TRBV27 combines with J gene TRBJ2-3, with 7 bases identical to TRBD2. The CDR3 loop spans 14 amino acids. CDR1 MNHEY and CDR2 SMNVEV come from the germline V gene (reference sequence). V lost 7 bases to trimming and J lost 5 bases; unmatched junction nucleotides: 9. CDR3 coding DNA: TGTGCCAGCAAAAGGACTAGTCCGGGAGATACGCAGTATTTT. Translating gives CASKRTSPGDTQYF.

This clonotype was counted between two and nine times. The germline gene is not matched at one end of the junction; a read error may be the cause. The V and J genes are TRBV6-6 and TRBJ2-1; D is ambiguous. The CDR3 has 12 amino acids. The germline V gene has CDR1 MNHNY and CDR2 SVGAGI (reference sequence). CDR3 sequence reads: CASSYSFNEQFF. CDR3 in DNA: TGTGCCAGCAGTTACTCCTTCAATGAGCAGTTCTTC.

This clonotype was observed a few times. DNA of the CDR3: TGCAGTGCCCAAGGACTAGCGGGGACGCGGGAGACCCAGTACTTC. Translation gives CSAQGLAGTRETQYF. The genes are TRBV20-1 and TRBJ2-5; TRBD2 matches at 12 bases. The CDR3 totals 15 residues. Germline V lookup: CDR1 DFQATT, CDR2 SNEGSKA (reference sequence). V dropped 6 bases and J dropped 5; count of bases not matched to a gene: 10.

This chain uses TRBV20-1 with TRBJ1-4, with D maybe TRBD1 (5 bases). Germline V gene data show CDR1 as DFQATT and CDR2 as SNEGSKA (reference sequence). The CDR3 extends over 13 amino acids. V was cut by 0 bases and J by 14 bases, with 16 bases left in between. The CDR3 nucleotides are TGCAGTGCTAGAGAAGTCGTGGCAGGGAAGCTGTTTTTT. This sequence encodes CSAREVVAGKLFF.

The gene calls are TRBV6-5 and TRBJ2-5; 9 bases are shared with TRBD2. Trimming at V came to 0 bases and at J to 3 bases, leaving 5 bases not matched to a gene. The CDR3 sequence is 16 residues long. Germline CDR1 MNHEY, CDR2 SVGAGI. In DNA, the CDR3 is TGTGCCAGCAGTTACTCGGCTAGCGGGGCGAAAGAGACCCAGTACTTC. Its translation is CASSYSASGAKETQYF.